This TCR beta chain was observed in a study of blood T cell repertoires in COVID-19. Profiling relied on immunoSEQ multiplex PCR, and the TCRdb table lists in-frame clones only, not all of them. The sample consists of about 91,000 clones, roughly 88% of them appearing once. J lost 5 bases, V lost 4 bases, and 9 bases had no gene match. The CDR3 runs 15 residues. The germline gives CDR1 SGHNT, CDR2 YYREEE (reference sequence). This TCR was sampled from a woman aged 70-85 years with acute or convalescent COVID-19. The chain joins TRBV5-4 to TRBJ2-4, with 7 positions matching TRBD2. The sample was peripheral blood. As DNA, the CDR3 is TGTGCCAGCAGCCCGGCAGGGAGGGGAGAAAACATTCAGTACTTC. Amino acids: CASSPAGRGENIQYF.